A single sample is the source of the 3 T cell receptor beta chains below, sequenced in a study of T cell responses to AZD1222 COVID-19 vaccine. The assay was immunoSEQ multiplex PCR, and TCRdb's table has in-frame clones only and misses some. The table records about 140,000 clones, around 90% of them present only once. The sample in question was peripheral blood, obtained 28 days after the second AZD1222 dose. These receptors all stem from an adult who received the AZD1222 COVID-19 vaccine.

This rearrangement joins TRBV5-6 to TRBJ1-5, with D perhaps TRBD1 (5 bases). Trimming removed 0 bases from V and 7 bases from J, with 11 bases in between. Germline CDR1 and CDR2: SGHDT and YYEEEE. CDR3 size: 14 residues. This CDR3 reads CASSLGPGEQPQHF. The CDR3 DNA reads as TGTGCCAGCAGCTTGGGCCCGGGGGAACAGCCCCAGCATTTT.

This chain connects TRBV15 to TRBJ2-3; D uncertain. V was shortened by 5 bases and J by 1 base, with 10 bases between the two germline ends. The CDR3 contains 14 residues. Germline V lookup: CDR1 LNHNV, CDR2 YYDKDF (reference sequence). The chain's CDR3 is CATSGQIRTDTQYF. The DNA of the CDR3 is TGTGCCACCAGCGGGCAGATCCGCACAGATACGCAGTATTTT.

This chain uses TRBV6-5 with TRBJ1-1, with D uncertain. In germline, CDR1 is MNHEY, CDR2 SVGAGI. This CDR3 region has 14 residues. Trimming took off 4 bases at V and 4 bases at J, with 13 bases between the two ends. The CDR3 sequence is CASSSPREGTEAFF. CDR3 DNA: TGTGCCAGCAGTTCCCCTCGCGAGGGCACTGAAGCTTTCTTT.